This T cell receptor (beta chain) was captured by sequencing in a study of shared T cell receptors in the human thymus. The method was immunoSEQ multiplex PCR; TCRdb's version includes in-frame clones alone and lacks a portion of them. Of roughly 660,000 clones listed, more than 75% were seen once; the top ten hold approximately 0.011%. V was pared by 0 bases and J by 2 bases, with 19 bases of the junction left unmatched. The CDR3 contains 21 residues. Germline V CDR1 and CDR2: SGHDN, FVKESK. These data were also filed under a second study, of human thymus T cells. That work adds: The study used thymus tissue resected during corrective heart surgery. Thymic repertoires from unrelated individuals overlapped highly, related research reported.

Sequencing used thymocytes. The chain employs TRBV14 and TRBJ1-2; 9 bases map to TRBD1. This TCR came from a boy in the first two years of life with a congenital heart defect. The DNA for the CDR3 is TGTGCCAGCAGCCAAGAACGAAGGGGGCAGGACGGGACAGGGTCGAACTATGGCTACACCTTC. As protein: CASSQERRGQDGTGSNYGYTF.